These 5 T cell receptor beta chains originate from one sample sequenced in a study of radiation and T cells in renal cell carcinoma. Treatment noted: 15 Gy SBRT to primary tumor, nephrectomy 4 weeks later. The protocol was immunoSEQ multiplex PCR, while the TCRdb copy is restricted to in-frame clones and leaves out a portion. The data contain roughly 23,000 clones, roughly half of them singletons. This material consisted of tumor tissue, taken from a patient whose treatment included radiotherapy and nephrectomy. The receptors were sampled from a woman aged 50 to 60 with renal cell carcinoma.

This clone was recorded at least ten times. The J gene is TRBJ1-1, the V gene TRBV6-6, with 9 bases fitting TRBD1. J gave up 5 bases and V 5 bases, and 9 bases lay outside the gene matches. This CDR3 contains 15 residues. In germline, CDR1 is MNHNY, CDR2 SVGAGI (reference sequence). CDR3 nucleotide sequence: TGTGCCAGCAGTAGCCGGGACAGGGCTGGTACTGAAGCTTTCTTT. This translates into CASSSRDRAGTEAFF.

The chain combines TRBV7-9 with TRBJ1-2, with TRBD1 matching over 8 bases. This CDR3 has 14 residues. Germline V CDR1 and CDR2: SEHNR, FQNEAQ (reference sequence). V shed 5 bases and J 10 bases; nucleotides not matched to a gene: 12. CDR3 in DNA: TGTGCCAGCAGCCATACGACGGACAGGGTGGACTACACCTTC. Protein: CASSHTTDRVDYTF.

V and J are TRBV5-6 and TRBJ1-2; 12 bases are shared with TRBD1. V shed 0 bases and J 5 bases; nucleotides not matched to a gene: 11. Germline-derived CDR1 and CDR2 are SGHDT and YYEEEE. The CDR3 consists of 18 residues. The CDR3 region is CASSLAGTGGAPTYGYTF. CDR3 coding DNA: TGTGCCAGCAGCTTGGCCGGGACAGGGGGCGCCCCCACGTATGGCTACACCTTC. The whole variable domain, filled in from reference TRBV5-6 and TRBJ1-2, reads DAGVTQSPTHLIKTRGQQVTLRCSPKSGHDTVSWYQQALGQGPQFIFQYYEEEERQRGNFPDRFSGHQFPNYSSELNVNALLLGDSALYLCASSLAGTGGAPTYGYTFGSGTRLTVV.

This clone was seen only a few times. The V gene is TRBV7-2, the J gene TRBJ1-1, with TRBD1 matching 12 bases. The germline CDR1 and CDR2 sequences are SGHTA and FQGNSA. Trimming cost V 1 base and J 5 bases; bases outside gene matches: 5. The CDR3 spans 16 residues. The CDR3: CASSLGGQGAGTEAFF. The CDR3 DNA is TGTGCCAGCAGCTTAGGGGGACAGGGGGCAGGGACTGAAGCTTTCTTT.

The chain couples TRBV4-1 to TRBJ2-5; 7 nucleotides agree with TRBD1. The CDR3 has 17 amino acids. V gave up 3 bases and J gave up 4 bases; unmatched junction bases: 14. Germline-derived CDR1 and CDR2 are MGHRA and YSYEKL. CDR3 coding DNA: TGCGCCAGCAGCCACCCCCGACAGGGAACCAAAGGAGAGACCCAGTACTTC. Its protein is CASSHPRQGTKGETQYF.